The sample holds many counts of the clone carrying this T cell receptor (beta chain). Its antigen is undetermined. TCRdb re-derived calls from the reads in MiXCR, one entry per CDR3 protein. The sample includes roughly 300,000 distinct CDR3 sequences, under 30% of them seen just once. These data are taken from a study of T cell repertoires in cytomegalovirus infection. Across the study: Signatures in public TCR beta sequences pointed to both CMV infection and matching HLA type.

Broader study findings: Clonotype analysis showed dominance of the ex vivo response by HLA-C-restricted CMV-specific TCR beta clonotypes.

The V gene's germline CDR1 is MDHEN and CDR2 SYDVKM. The CDR3 extends over 12 amino acids. V was clipped by 6 bases and J by 7 bases, with 11 bases between them. Sequencing input: PBMCs. This TCR came from a human donor in good health (CMV status not recorded). Some clones in this sample may be carry-over from other donors' samples. V is TRBV28 and J is TRBJ2-3; no firm D call. CDR3: CASRTSANTQYF. The CDR3 DNA reads TGTGCCAGCAGGACTTCGGCAAATACGCAGTATTTT.